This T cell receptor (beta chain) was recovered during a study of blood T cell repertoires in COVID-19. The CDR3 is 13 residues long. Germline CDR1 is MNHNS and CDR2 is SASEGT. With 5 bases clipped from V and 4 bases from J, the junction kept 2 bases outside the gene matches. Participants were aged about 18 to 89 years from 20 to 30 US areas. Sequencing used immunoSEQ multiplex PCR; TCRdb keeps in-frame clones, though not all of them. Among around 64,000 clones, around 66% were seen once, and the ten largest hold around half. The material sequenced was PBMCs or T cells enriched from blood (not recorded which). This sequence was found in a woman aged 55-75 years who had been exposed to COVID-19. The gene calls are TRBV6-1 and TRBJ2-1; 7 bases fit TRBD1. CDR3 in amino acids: CASSRDSYNEQFF. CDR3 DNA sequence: TGTGCCAGCAGTCGGGACAGTTACAATGAGCAGTTCTTC.